The 11 T cell receptor beta chains listed next were all sequenced from one sample in a study of cytomegalovirus exposure and HLA in healthy donors. Use of 60 Vbeta and 13 Jbeta primers characterized the PCR. Here immunoSEQ multiplex PCR was the method, and the copy in TCRdb shows in-frame clones only, minus some. The sample records about 120,000 clones, roughly four fifths being singletons. The sequencing sample was made of PBMCs. These receptors were obtained from a woman in her twenties or thirties in good health and CMV-seropositive.

The chain joins TRBV10-3 to TRBJ1-1, with D hard to call. The V end was cut by 3 bases, the J end by 3 bases, with 11 bases between. The CDR3 is made up of 14 amino acids. Germline V lookup: CDR1 ENHRY, CDR2 SYGVKD. Here the CDR3 reads CAISETRADTEAFF. The CDR3 DNA reads TGTGCCATCAGTGAAACCAGAGCGGACACTGAAGCTTTCTTT.

This clone was observed a handful of times. V is TRBV28 and J is TRBJ2-6; TRBD1 matches 9 bases. Germline values: CDR1 MDHEN, CDR2 SYDVKM. The CDR3 sequence is 16 residues long. The V gene end was trimmed by 6 bases and the J gene end by 0 bases; junction bases not matched to a gene: 3. For the CDR3, the DNA is TGTGCCAGCAGCCGACAGGGGGGCTCTGGGGCCAACGTCCTGACTTTC. Translated: CASSRQGGSGANVLTF.

This chain links TRBV7-8 with TRBJ2-6, with D unresolved. The CDR3 runs to 20 residues. Per the germline V gene, CDR1 is SGHVS and CDR2 is FQNEAQ. The V end lost 0 bases, the J end lost 0 bases, and 18 bases lay between the germline ends. CDR3 in amino acids: CASSLALSGEAVSGANVLTF. The DNA for the CDR3 is TGTGCCAGCAGCTTAGCGCTCTCTGGCGAGGCAGTCTCTGGGGCCAACGTCCTGACTTTC.

Worth noting for this clone: One junction end does not reproduce the germline sequence, and a read error may be involved. The rearrangement joins TRBV14 to TRBJ1-2; 8 bases agree with TRBD1. The CDR3 is made up of 13 amino acids. Germline assignment: CDR1 SGHDN and CDR2 FVKESK. CDR3 in DNA: TGTGCCAGCAGTCAAGACAGGGGTATTTCCTACACCTTC. Translating gives CASSQDRGISYTF.

This chain joins TRBV5-1 and TRBJ1-6, with D tentatively TRBD1 (5 bases). Deletions cut 0 bases from V and 1 base from J, with 17 bases between. The CDR3 contains 19 residues. The germline CDR1 and CDR2 sequences are SGHRS and YFSETQ. Here the CDR3 DNA reads TGCGCCAGCAGCTTGGCCGGGGCGGGGACGGTTTCCTATAATTCACCCCTCCACTTT. Protein product: CASSLAGAGTVSYNSPLHF.

The chain uses TRBV28 and TRBJ1-4, with a tentative D call TRBD1 (5 bases). The CDR3 consists of 16 residues. The germline V and J ends were trimmed by 5 bases and 5 bases, with 18 bases remaining between them. The V gene's germline CDR1 is MDHEN and CDR2 SYDVKM. The CDR3 nucleotides are TGTGCCAGCAGTCCCCTCGGGCAGGGTCGAAATGAAAAACTGTTTTTT. This gives the protein CASSPLGQGRNEKLFF.

The V call is TRBV5-4, the J call TRBJ2-1; 8 bases agree with TRBD2. The CDR3 runs 15 residues. CDR1 is SGHNT, CDR2 YYREEE, per germline (reference sequence). V shed 4 bases, J shed 3 bases, and the junction held 6 bases outside the gene matches. Here the CDR3 reads CASSQKRGLYNEQFF. The CDR3 DNA is TGTGCCAGCAGCCAAAAGCGGGGGCTCTACAATGAGCAGTTCTTC.

This clone has a handful of counts. The chain carries TRBV7-9 and TRBJ1-2; D is undetermined. The V gene lost 2 bases and the J gene lost 8 bases, with 9 bases spanning the gap. The CDR3 loop spans 12 amino acids. Germline V gene lookup returns CDR1 SEHNR and CDR2 FQNEAQ (reference sequence). CDR3 coding DNA: TGTGCCAGCAGCTTAACCACTTCGGGCTACACCTTC. It encodes CASSLTTSGYTF.

V and J are TRBV7-2 and TRBJ2-2, with unresolved D. V was pared by 1 base and J by 6 bases, with 9 bases between. The CDR3 is 14 residues long. From germline, CDR1 is SGHTA and CDR2 FQGNSA. The CDR3 reads CASSLVRSAGELFF. The CDR3 nucleotides are TGTGCCAGCAGCTTAGTCCGGTCGGCCGGGGAGCTGTTTTTT.

V usage is TRBV4-1 and J usage is TRBJ1-4, with 7 bases identical to TRBD1. Germline assignment: CDR1 MGHRA and CDR2 YSYEKL. Trimming removed 0 bases from V and 4 bases from J; junction bases left unmatched: 5. The CDR3 length is 16 residues. In nucleotides, the CDR3 is TGCGCCAGCAGCCAAGATAGGACAGGCAATAATGAAAAACTGTTTTTT. Translated, it gives CASSQDRTGNNEKLFF.

This clone has just a few counts. Other DNA sequences in the same sample also yield this CDR3. The chain couples TRBV5-6 to TRBJ2-7; TRBD1 aligns across 10 bases. The CDR3 spans 15 residues. CDR1 SGHDT and CDR2 YYEEEE come from the germline V gene. V shed 4 bases, J shed 5 bases, and the junction held 9 bases outside the gene matches. The CDR3 reads CASSQQGQGTDEQYF. The CDR3 coding sequence is TGTGCCAGCAGCCAGCAGGGACAGGGGACGGACGAGCAGTACTTC.